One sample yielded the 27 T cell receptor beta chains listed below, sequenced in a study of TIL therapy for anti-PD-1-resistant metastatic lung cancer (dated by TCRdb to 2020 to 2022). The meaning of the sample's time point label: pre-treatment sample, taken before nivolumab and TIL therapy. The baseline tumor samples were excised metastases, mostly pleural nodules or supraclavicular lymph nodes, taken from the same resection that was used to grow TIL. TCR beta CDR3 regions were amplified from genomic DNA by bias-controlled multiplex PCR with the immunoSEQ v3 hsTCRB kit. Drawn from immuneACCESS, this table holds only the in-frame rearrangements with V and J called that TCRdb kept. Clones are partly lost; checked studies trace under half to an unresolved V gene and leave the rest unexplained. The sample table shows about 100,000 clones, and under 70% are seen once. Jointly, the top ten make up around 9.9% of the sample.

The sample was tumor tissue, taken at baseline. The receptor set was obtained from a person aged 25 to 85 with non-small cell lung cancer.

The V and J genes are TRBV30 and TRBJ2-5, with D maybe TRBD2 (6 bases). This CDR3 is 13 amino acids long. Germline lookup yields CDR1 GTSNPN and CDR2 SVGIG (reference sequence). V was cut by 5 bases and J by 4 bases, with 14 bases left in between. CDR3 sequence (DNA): TGTGCCTGGGCGATTGGAGGGAGAGAGACCCAGTACTTC. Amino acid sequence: CAWAIGGRETQYF.

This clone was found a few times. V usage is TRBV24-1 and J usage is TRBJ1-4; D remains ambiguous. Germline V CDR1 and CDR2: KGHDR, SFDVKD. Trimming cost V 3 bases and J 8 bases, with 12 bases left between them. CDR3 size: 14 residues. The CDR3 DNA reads TGTGCCACCAGTGATCCGGACGAAGGGGAAAAACTGTTTTTT. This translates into CATSDPDEGEKLFF.

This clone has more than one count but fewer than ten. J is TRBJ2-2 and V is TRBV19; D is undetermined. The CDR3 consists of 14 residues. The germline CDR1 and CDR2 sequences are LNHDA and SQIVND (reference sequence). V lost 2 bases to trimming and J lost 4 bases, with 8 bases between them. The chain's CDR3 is CASSISRSTGELFF. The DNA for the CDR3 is TGTGCCAGTAGTATATCTCGATCCACCGGGGAGCTGTTTTTT. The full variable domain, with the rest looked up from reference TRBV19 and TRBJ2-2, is DGGITQSPKYLFRKEGQNVTLSCEQNLNHDAMYWYRQDPGQGLRLIYYSQIVNDFQKGDIAEGYSVSREKKESFPLTVTSAQKNPTAFYLCASSISRSTGELFFGEGSRLTVL.

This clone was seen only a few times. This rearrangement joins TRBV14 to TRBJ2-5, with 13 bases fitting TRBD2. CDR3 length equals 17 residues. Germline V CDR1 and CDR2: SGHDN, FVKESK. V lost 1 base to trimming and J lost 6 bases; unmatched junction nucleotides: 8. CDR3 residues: CASSQGSGTSGMKTQYF. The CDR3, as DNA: TGTGCCAGCAGCCAAGGGTCGGGGACTAGCGGGATGAAGACCCAGTACTTC. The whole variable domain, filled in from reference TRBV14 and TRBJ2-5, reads EAGVTQFPSHSVIEKGQTVTLRCDPISGHDNLYWYRRVMGKEIKFLLHFVKESKQDESGMPNNRFLAERTGGTYSTLKVQPAELEDSGVYFCASSQGSGTSGMKTQYFGPGTRLLVL.

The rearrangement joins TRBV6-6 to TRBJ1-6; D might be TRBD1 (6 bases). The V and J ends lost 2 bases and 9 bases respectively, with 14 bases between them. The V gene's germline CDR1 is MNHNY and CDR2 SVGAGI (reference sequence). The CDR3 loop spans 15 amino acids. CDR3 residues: CASSYVDSSGSPLHF. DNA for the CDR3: TGTGCCAGCAGTTACGTGGACAGTAGCGGTTCACCCCTCCACTTT.

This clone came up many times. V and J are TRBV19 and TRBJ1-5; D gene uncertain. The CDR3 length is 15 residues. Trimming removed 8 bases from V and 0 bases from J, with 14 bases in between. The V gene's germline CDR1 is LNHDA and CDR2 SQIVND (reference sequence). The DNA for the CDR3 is TGTGCCAGTCAACACCCCAGGAATAGCAATCAGCCCCAGCATTTT. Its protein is CASQHPRNSNQPQHF. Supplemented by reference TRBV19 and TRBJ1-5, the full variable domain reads DGGITQSPKYLFRKEGQNVTLSCEQNLNHDAMYWYRQDPGQGLRLIYYSQIVNDFQKGDIAEGYSVSREKKESFPLTVTSAQKNPTAFYLCASQHPRNSNQPQHFGDGTRLSIL.

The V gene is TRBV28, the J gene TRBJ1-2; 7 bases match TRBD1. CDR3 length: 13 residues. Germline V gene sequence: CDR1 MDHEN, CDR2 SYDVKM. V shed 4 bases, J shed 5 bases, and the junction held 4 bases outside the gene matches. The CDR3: CASSYRDRYGYTF. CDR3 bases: TGTGCCAGCAGTTACCGGGACAGATATGGCTACACCTTC.

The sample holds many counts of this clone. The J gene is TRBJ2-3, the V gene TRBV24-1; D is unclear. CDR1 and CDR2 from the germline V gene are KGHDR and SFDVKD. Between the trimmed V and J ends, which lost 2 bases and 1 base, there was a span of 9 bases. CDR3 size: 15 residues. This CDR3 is CATSDYARGTDTQYF. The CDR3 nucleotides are TGTGCCACCAGTGATTACGCTAGAGGCACAGATACGCAGTATTTT.

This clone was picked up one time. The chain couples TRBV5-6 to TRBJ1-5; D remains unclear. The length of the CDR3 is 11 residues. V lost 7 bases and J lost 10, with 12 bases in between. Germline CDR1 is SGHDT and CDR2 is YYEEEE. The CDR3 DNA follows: TGTGCCAGCCCAGCAGAGATACCCCAGCATTTT. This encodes CASPAEIPQHF.

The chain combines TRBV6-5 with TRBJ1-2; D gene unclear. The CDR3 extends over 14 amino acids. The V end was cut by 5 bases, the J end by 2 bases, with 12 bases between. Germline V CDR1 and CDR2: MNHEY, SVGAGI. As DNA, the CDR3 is TGTGCCAGCAGTAGATTTCAAGGGAACTATGGCTACACCTTC. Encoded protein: CASSRFQGNYGYTF.

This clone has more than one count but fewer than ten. The DNA of the CDR3 is TGTGCCAGTAGTACCGGGACAGCCTATAATTCACCCCTCCACTTT. It is translated as CASSTGTAYNSPLHF. The rearrangement joins TRBV19 to TRBJ1-6; TRBD1 aligns across 7 bases. Looked up from germline, CDR1 is LNHDA and CDR2 is SQIVND (reference sequence). V lost 4 bases to trimming and J lost 2 bases; unmatched junction nucleotides: 2. The CDR3 has 15 residues.

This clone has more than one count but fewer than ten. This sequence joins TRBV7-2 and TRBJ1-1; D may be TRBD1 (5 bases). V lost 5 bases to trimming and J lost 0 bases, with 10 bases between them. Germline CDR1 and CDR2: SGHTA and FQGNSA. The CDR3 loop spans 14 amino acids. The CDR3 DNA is TGTGCCAGCAGCCTCGGGACCCTGAACACTGAAGCTTTCTTT. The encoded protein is CASSLGTLNTEAFF.

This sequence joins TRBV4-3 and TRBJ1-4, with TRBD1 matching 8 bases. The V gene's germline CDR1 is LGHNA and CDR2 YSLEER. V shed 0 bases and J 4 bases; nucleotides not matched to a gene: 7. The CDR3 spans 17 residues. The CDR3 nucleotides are TGCGCCAGCAGCCAAGATGGCCGGACAGGGATTAATGAAAAACTGTTTTTT. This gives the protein CASSQDGRTGINEKLFF.

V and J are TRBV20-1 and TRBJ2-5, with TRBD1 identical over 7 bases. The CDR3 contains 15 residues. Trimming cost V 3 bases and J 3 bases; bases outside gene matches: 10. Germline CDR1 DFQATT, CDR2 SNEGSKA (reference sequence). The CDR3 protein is CSASVLDRAEETQYF. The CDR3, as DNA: TGCAGTGCTAGTGTTTTAGACAGGGCAGAAGAGACCCAGTACTTC.

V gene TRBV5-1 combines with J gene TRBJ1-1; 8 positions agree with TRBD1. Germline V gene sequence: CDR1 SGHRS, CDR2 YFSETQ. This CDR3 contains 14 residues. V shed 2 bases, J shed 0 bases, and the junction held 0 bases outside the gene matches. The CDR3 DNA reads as TGCGCCAGCAGCTTACAGGGGGTGAACACTGAAGCTTTCTTT. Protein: CASSLQGVNTEAFF.

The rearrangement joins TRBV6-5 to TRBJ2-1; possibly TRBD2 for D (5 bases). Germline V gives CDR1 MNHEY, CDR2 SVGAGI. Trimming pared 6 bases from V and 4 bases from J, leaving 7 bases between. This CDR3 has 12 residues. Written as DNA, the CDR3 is TGTGCCAGCAGATCGGGGTACAATGAGCAGTTCTTC. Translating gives CASRSGYNEQFF.

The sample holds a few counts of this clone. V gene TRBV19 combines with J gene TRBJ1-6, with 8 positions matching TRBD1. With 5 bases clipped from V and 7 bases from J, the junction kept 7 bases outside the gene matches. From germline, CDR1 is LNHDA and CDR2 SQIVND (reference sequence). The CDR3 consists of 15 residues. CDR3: CASSQQTGVNSPLHF. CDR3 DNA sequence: TGTGCCAGTAGTCAACAGACAGGGGTGAATTCACCCCTCCACTTT.

Here the CDR3 DNA reads TGTGCCAGCTCACCAAGGCTACGGAACAAAGACACTGAAGCTTTCTTT. This gives the protein CASSPRLRNKDTEAFF. This rearrangement joins TRBV18 to TRBJ1-1; no clear D. V was shortened by 2 bases and J by 3 bases, with 16 bases between the two germline ends. Germline values: CDR1 KGHSH, CDR2 LQKENI. The CDR3 runs to 16 residues.

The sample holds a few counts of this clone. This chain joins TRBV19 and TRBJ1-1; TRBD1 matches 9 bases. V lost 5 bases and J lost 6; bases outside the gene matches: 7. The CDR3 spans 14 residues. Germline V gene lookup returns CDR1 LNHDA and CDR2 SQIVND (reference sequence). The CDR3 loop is CASSYGQGQAEAFF. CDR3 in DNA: TGTGCCAGTAGTTACGGACAGGGGCAAGCTGAAGCTTTCTTT.

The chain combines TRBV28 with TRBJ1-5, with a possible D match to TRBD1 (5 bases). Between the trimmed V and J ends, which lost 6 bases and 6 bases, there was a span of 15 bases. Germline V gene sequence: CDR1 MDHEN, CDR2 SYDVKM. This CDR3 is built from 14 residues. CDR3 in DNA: TGTGCCAGCAGCGGATACCGGGACGCTCAGCCCCAGCATTTT. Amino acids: CASSGYRDAQPQHF.

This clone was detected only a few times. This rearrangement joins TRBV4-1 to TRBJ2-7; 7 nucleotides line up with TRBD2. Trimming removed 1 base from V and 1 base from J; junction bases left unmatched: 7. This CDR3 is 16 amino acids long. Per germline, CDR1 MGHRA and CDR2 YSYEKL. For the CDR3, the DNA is TGCGCCAGCAGCCAAGTATCACGGGACTATTCCTACGAGCAGTACTTC. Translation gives CASSQVSRDYSYEQYF.

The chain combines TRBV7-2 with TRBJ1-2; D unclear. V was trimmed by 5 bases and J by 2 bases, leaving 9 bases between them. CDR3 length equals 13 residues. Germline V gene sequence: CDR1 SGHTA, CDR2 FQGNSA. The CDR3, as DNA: TGTGCCAGCAGCCCCCGGGTGAACTATGGCTACACCTTC. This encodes CASSPRVNYGYTF.

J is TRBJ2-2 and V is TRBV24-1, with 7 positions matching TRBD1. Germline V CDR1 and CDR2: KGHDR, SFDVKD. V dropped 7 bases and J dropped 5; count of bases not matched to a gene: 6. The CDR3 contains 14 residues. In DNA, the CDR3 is TGTGCCACCAGAAAGACAGGGTTGACCGGGGAGCTGTTTTTT. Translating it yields CATRKTGLTGELFF.

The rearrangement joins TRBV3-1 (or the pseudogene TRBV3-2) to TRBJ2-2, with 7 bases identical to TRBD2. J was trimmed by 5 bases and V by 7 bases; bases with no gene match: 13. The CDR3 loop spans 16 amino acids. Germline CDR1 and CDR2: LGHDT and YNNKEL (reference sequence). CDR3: CASTSKGGKYTGELFF. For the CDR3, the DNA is TGTGCCAGCACCTCCAAGGGAGGGAAATATACCGGGGAGCTGTTTTTT.

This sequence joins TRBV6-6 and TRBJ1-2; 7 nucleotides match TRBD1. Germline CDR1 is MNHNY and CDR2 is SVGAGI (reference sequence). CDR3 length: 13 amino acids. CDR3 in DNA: TGTGGCTGGCGGAGGGGGCTGGGCTATGGCTACACCTTC. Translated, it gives CGWRRGLGYGYTF.

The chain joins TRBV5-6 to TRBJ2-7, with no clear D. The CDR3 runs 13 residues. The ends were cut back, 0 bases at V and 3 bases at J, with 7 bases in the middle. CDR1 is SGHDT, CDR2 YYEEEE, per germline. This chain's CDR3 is CASSLGRNYEQYF. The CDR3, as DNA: TGTGCCAGCAGCTTGGGCCGGAACTACGAGCAGTACTTC.

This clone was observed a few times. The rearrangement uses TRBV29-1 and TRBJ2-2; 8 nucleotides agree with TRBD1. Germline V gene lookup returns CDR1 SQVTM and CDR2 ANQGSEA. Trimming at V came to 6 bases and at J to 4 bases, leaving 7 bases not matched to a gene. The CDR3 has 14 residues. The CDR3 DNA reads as TGCAGCGTCGGGACAGGTGGGGGCACCGGGGAGCTGTTTTTT. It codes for CSVGTGGGTGELFF.